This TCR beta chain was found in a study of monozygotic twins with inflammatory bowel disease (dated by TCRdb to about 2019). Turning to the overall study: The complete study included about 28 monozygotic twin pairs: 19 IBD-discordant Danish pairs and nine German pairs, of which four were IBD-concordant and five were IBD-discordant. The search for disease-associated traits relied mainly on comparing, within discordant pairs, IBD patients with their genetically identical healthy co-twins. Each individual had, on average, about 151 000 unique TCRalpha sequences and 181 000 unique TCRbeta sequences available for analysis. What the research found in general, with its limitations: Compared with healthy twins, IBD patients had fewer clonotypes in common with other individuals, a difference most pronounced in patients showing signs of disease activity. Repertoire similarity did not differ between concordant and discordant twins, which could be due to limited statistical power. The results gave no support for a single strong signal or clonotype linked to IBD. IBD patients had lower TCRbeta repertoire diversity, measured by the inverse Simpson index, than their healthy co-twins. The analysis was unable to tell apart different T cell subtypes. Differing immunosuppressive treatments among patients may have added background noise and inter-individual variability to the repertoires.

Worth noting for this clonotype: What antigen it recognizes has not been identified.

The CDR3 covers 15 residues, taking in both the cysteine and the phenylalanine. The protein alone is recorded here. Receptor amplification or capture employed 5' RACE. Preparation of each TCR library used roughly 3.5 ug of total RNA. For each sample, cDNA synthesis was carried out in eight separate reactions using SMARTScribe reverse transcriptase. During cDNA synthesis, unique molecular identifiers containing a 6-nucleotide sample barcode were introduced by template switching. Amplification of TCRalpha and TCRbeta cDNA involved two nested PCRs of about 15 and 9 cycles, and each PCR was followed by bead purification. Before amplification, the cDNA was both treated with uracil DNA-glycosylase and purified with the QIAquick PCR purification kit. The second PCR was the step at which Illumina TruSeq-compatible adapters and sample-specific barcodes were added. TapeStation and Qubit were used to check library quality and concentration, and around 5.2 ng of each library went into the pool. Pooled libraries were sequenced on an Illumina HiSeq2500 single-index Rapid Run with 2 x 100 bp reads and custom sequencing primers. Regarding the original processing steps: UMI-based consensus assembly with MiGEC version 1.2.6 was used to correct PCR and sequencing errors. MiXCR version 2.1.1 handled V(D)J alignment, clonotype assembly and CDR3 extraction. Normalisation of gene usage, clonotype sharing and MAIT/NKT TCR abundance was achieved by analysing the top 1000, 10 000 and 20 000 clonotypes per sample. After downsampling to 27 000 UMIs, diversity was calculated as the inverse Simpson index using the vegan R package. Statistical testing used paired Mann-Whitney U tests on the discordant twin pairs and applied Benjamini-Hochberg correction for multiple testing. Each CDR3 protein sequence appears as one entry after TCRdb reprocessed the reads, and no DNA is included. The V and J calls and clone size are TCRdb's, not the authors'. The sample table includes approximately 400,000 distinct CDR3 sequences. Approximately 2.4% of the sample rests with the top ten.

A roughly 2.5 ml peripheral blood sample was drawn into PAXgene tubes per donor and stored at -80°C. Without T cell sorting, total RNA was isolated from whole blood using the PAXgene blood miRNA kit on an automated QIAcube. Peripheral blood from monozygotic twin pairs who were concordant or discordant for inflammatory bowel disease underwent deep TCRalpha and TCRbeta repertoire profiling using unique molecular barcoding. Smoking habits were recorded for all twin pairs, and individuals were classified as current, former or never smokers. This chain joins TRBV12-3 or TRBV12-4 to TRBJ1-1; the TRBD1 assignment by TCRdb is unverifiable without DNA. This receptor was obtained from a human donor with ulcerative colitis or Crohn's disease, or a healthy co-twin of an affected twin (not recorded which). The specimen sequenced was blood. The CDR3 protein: CASSAPLRGGTEAFF.